Listed below are T cell receptor beta chains from one sample, sequenced in a study of T cell responses to AZD1222 COVID-19 vaccine. The table came from immunoSEQ multiplex PCR; TCRdb's copy has only in-frame clones and leaves some out. The sample includes about 210,000 clones, around 92% of them seen just once. The source was peripheral blood, collected on day 0 of AZD1222 vaccination. The receptors were sampled from an adult in good health. Each CDR3 is given with its conserved first and last residue. The order of the fields is clone size, J gene, D gene, V gene, CDR3 protein, CDR3 DNA. D genes are given only for firm matches. Not all rows give a size; the values are once, few, many and, for expanded clones, a class.

clone size: -
J gene: TRBJ2-3
D gene: TRBD2
V gene: TRBV2
CDR3 protein: CASSALAGSTDTQYF
CDR3 DNA: TGTGCCAGCAGTGCACTAGCGGGAAGCACAGATACGCAGTATTTT

clone size: -
J gene: TRBJ1-2
D gene: TRBD1
V gene: TRBV27
CDR3 protein: CASSLQPGQGAYGYTF
CDR3 DNA: TGTGCCAGCAGTTTGCAACCGGGACAGGGGGCCTATGGCTACACCTTC

clone size: -
J gene: TRBJ2-3
D gene: TRBD1
V gene: TRBV6-5
CDR3 protein: CASSRQGARADTQYF
CDR3 DNA: TGTGCCAGCAGTAGACAGGGGGCCCGGGCCGATACGCAGTATTTT

clone size: once
J gene: TRBJ2-1
D gene: TRBD2
V gene: TRBV19
CDR3 protein: CASSAGLAGGGYNEQFF
CDR3 DNA: TGTGCCAGTAGTGCGGGACTAGCGGGGGGCGGATACAATGAGCAGTTCTTC

clone size: -
J gene: TRBJ1-3
D gene: -
V gene: TRBV5-8
CDR3 protein: CASSLVGNTIYF
CDR3 DNA: TGTGCCAGCAGCTTGGTGGGGAACACCATATATTTT

clone size: once
J gene: TRBJ2-7
D gene: -
V gene: TRBV6-1
CDR3 protein: CASSENSGGYEQYF
CDR3 DNA: TGTGCCAGCAGTGAAAATTCAGGCGGATACGAGCAGTACTTC

clone size: -
J gene: TRBJ2-1
D gene: -
V gene: TRBV4-1
CDR3 protein: CASSQGSGIEQFF
CDR3 DNA: TGCGCCAGCAGCCAAGGGTCTGGTATTGAGCAGTTCTTC

clone size: -
J gene: TRBJ1-2
D gene: -
V gene: TRBV4-1
CDR3 protein: CASSQFAEQGRGYTF
CDR3 DNA: TGCGCCAGCAGCCAATTCGCAGAACAGGGCCGTGGCTACACCTTC

clone size: -
J gene: TRBJ2-6
D gene: -
V gene: TRBV29-1
CDR3 protein: CSVTRGANVLTF
CDR3 DNA: TGCAGCGTGACAAGGGGGGCCAACGTCCTGACTTTC

clone size: -
J gene: TRBJ1-1
D gene: TRBD1
V gene: TRBV5-8
CDR3 protein: CASSPHRGNTEAFF
CDR3 DNA: TGTGCCAGCAGCCCCCACAGGGGAAACACTGAAGCTTTCTTT

clone size: once
J gene: TRBJ1-2
D gene: TRBD1
V gene: TRBV11-2
CDR3 protein: CASSSRRGVGYTF
CDR3 DNA: TGTGCCAGCAGCTCCCGCAGGGGGGTTGGCTACACCTTC

clone size: -
J gene: TRBJ2-7
D gene: TRBD2
V gene: TRBV3-1/TRBV3-2
CDR3 protein: CASSQGGGPYEQYF
CDR3 DNA: TGTGCCAGCAGCCAAGGCGGGGGGCCTTACGAGCAGTACTTC

clone size: few
J gene: TRBJ1-5
D gene: -
V gene: TRBV2
CDR3 protein: CASRRSSSNQPQHF
CDR3 DNA: TGTGCCAGCAGGAGGTCAAGTAGCAATCAGCCCCAGCATTTT

clone size: -
J gene: TRBJ2-5
D gene: -
V gene: TRBV5-4
CDR3 protein: CASSLMPGETQYF
CDR3 DNA: TGTGCCAGCAGCTTAATGCCTGGAGAGACCCAGTACTTC

clone size: once
J gene: TRBJ2-1
D gene: -
V gene: TRBV11-2
CDR3 protein: CASSLVQGQTHGQFF
CDR3 DNA: TGTGCCAGCAGCTTAGTGCAGGGCCAAACCCACGGGCAGTTCTTC

clone size: -
J gene: TRBJ1-2
D gene: TRBD1
V gene: TRBV19
CDR3 protein: CASRVQGGANYGYTF
CDR3 DNA: TGTGCCAGCCGAGTACAGGGGGGGGCTAACTATGGCTACACCTTC

clone size: -
J gene: TRBJ1-5
D gene: -
V gene: TRBV6-2/TRBV6-3
CDR3 protein: CASSYPLTGLVLQPQHF
CDR3 DNA: TGTGCCAGCAGTTACCCGCTGACTGGGTTAGTACTACAGCCCCAGCATTTT

clone size: -
J gene: TRBJ2-3
D gene: TRBD1
V gene: TRBV5-4
CDR3 protein: CASSLGAPGQEDTQYF
CDR3 DNA: TGTGCCAGCAGTCTGGGGGCGCCAGGACAGGAGGATACGCAGTATTTT

clone size: -
J gene: TRBJ2-2
D gene: TRBD1
V gene: TRBV29-1
CDR3 protein: CSVELGTGHPGELFF
CDR3 DNA: TGCAGCGTTGAGTTGGGGACAGGGCACCCCGGGGAGCTGTTTTTT

clone size: -
J gene: TRBJ2-3
D gene: TRBD1
V gene: TRBV4-3
CDR3 protein: CASSQEPQGASADTQYF
CDR3 DNA: TGCGCCAGCAGCCAAGAACCACAGGGGGCGTCAGCAGATACGCAGTATTTT

clone size: -
J gene: TRBJ1-1
D gene: TRBD1
V gene: TRBV6-2/TRBV6-3
CDR3 protein: CASSLTGGTEAFF
CDR3 DNA: TGTGCCAGCAGTTTGACAGGGGGCACTGAAGCTTTCTTT

clone size: -
J gene: TRBJ2-4
D gene: -
V gene: TRBV5-4
CDR3 protein: CASSLDYEDIQYF
CDR3 DNA: TGTGCCAGCAGCTTGGACTACGAAGACATTCAGTACTTC

clone size: -
J gene: TRBJ1-1
D gene: -
V gene: TRBV10-3
CDR3 protein: CAIRGGNTEAFF
CDR3 DNA: TGTGCCATCAGAGGAGGAAACACTGAAGCTTTCTTT

clone size: -
J gene: TRBJ1-2
D gene: -
V gene: TRBV30
CDR3 protein: CAWSPRDGYTF
CDR3 DNA: TGTGCCTGGAGTCCAAGAGATGGCTACACCTTC

clone size: -
J gene: TRBJ1-2
D gene: -
V gene: TRBV4-1
CDR3 protein: CASSQDTETGTVGYTF
CDR3 DNA: TGCGCCAGCAGCCAAGATACGGAGACAGGTACTGTTGGCTACACCTTC

clone size: -
J gene: TRBJ1-1
D gene: -
V gene: TRBV19
CDR3 protein: CASSTNRDAEAFF
CDR3 DNA: TGTGCCAGTAGTACTAACAGGGACGCTGAAGCTTTCTTT

clone size: -
J gene: TRBJ1-5
D gene: -
V gene: TRBV6-4
CDR3 protein: CASSNGGAQPQHF
CDR3 DNA: TGTGCCAGCAGCAACGGGGGAGCTCAGCCCCAGCATTTT

clone size: -
J gene: TRBJ1-2
D gene: -
V gene: TRBV4-1
CDR3 protein: CASSQDVMGADGYTF
CDR3 DNA: TGCGCCAGCAGCCAAGATGTTATGGGGGCAGATGGCTACACCTTC

clone size: -
J gene: TRBJ2-7
D gene: TRBD1
V gene: TRBV7-9
CDR3 protein: CASSLDRDRYEQYF
CDR3 DNA: TGTGCCAGCAGCTTAGACCGGGACAGGTACGAGCAGTACTTC

clone size: -
J gene: TRBJ1-2
D gene: TRBD1
V gene: TRBV2
CDR3 protein: CASSEVDRGKYYTF
CDR3 DNA: TGTGCCAGCAGTGAAGTGGACAGGGGGAAATACTACACCTTC

clone size: -
J gene: TRBJ2-3
D gene: TRBD2
V gene: TRBV6-4
CDR3 protein: CASSDSSGSSTDTQYF
CDR3 DNA: TGTGCCAGCAGTGACTCTAGCGGGAGTAGCACAGATACGCAGTATTTT

clone size: -
J gene: TRBJ1-2
D gene: -
V gene: TRBV6-5
CDR3 protein: CASSTGGANYGYTF
CDR3 DNA: TGTGCCAGCAGTACGGGCGGGGCTAACTATGGCTACACCTTC

clone size: -
J gene: TRBJ1-1
D gene: -
V gene: TRBV6-6
CDR3 protein: CASIYGGLDTEAFF
CDR3 DNA: TGTGCCAGCATCTACGGCGGGCTTGACACTGAAGCTTTCTTT

clone size: -
J gene: TRBJ1-2
D gene: -
V gene: TRBV28
CDR3 protein: CASSLSGIHQGYTF
CDR3 DNA: TGTGCCAGCAGTTTATCAGGGATTCATCAGGGCTACACCTTC

clone size: once
J gene: TRBJ2-5
D gene: TRBD2
V gene: TRBV7-9
CDR3 protein: CASSPRGAGAQETQYF
CDR3 DNA: TGTGCCAGCAGCCCCCGAGGAGCGGGGGCCCAAGAGACCCAGTACTTC

clone size: -
J gene: TRBJ1-5
D gene: -
V gene: TRBV12-3/TRBV12-4
CDR3 protein: CASTQGGSQPQHF
CDR3 DNA: TGTGCCAGCACACAGGGAGGGAGTCAGCCCCAGCATTTT

clone size: -
J gene: TRBJ1-6
D gene: -
V gene: TRBV28
CDR3 protein: CASRSAGTAHISLHF
CDR3 DNA: TGTGCCAGCAGGTCAGCCGGGACTGCCCATATCTCCCTCCACTTT

clone size: -
J gene: TRBJ2-2
D gene: TRBD2
V gene: TRBV4-1
CDR3 protein: CASSRGGGAGELFF
CDR3 DNA: TGCGCCAGCAGCCGGGGCGGGGGTGCCGGGGAGCTGTTTTTT

clone size: once
J gene: TRBJ1-1
D gene: -
V gene: TRBV30
CDR3 protein: CAWSRAGPEGAFF
CDR3 DNA: TGTGCCTGGAGCCGGGCCGGCCCGGAGGGGGCTTTCTTT

clone size: -
J gene: TRBJ2-3
D gene: TRBD2
V gene: TRBV5-1
CDR3 protein: CASSAGGPGLTQYF
CDR3 DNA: TGCGCCAGCAGCGCGGGGGGGCCGGGTTTAACGCAGTATTTT

clone size: -
J gene: TRBJ2-3
D gene: TRBD1
V gene: TRBV4-3
CDR3 protein: CASSQAQGATDTQYF
CDR3 DNA: TGCGCCAGCAGCCAAGCACAGGGGGCGACAGATACGCAGTATTTT

clone size: -
J gene: TRBJ2-7
D gene: -
V gene: TRBV5-1
CDR3 protein: CASSYPSGSQYF
CDR3 DNA: TGCGCCAGCAGTTACCCAAGCGGGTCCCAGTACTTC

clone size: -
J gene: TRBJ1-2
D gene: -
V gene: TRBV7-9
CDR3 protein: CASSSTGTPYGYTF
CDR3 DNA: TGTGCCAGCAGCTCCACCGGGACTCCCTATGGCTACACCTTC

clone size: -
J gene: TRBJ1-3
D gene: TRBD1
V gene: TRBV27
CDR3 protein: CASSRDRASGNTIYF
CDR3 DNA: TGTGCCAGCAGCCGGGACAGGGCCTCTGGAAACACCATATATTTT

clone size: -
J gene: TRBJ2-7
D gene: -
V gene: TRBV30
CDR3 protein: CAWSPEYEQYF
CDR3 DNA: TGTGCCTGGAGTCCCGAGTACGAGCAGTACTTC

clone size: -
J gene: TRBJ1-1
D gene: -
V gene: TRBV19
CDR3 protein: CASSDISTEAFF
CDR3 DNA: TGTGCCAGTAGTGACATTTCTACTGAAGCTTTCTTT

clone size: -
J gene: TRBJ1-4
D gene: -
V gene: TRBV19
CDR3 protein: CASGSRAAGEKLFF
CDR3 DNA: TGTGCCAGTGGGTCTCGTGCCGCGGGGGAAAAACTGTTTTTT

clone size: -
J gene: TRBJ2-5
D gene: TRBD2
V gene: TRBV3-1/TRBV3-2
CDR3 protein: CASSHSGGQETQYF
CDR3 DNA: TGTGCCAGCAGCCACTCGGGGGGGCAGGAGACCCAGTACTTC

clone size: -
J gene: TRBJ1-5
D gene: -
V gene: TRBV6-1
CDR3 protein: CASSEAARASNQPQHF
CDR3 DNA: TGTGCCAGCAGTGAAGCGGCCCGGGCAAGCAATCAGCCCCAGCATTTT

clone size: -
J gene: TRBJ2-3
D gene: -
V gene: TRBV19
CDR3 protein: CASSGYVTSTDTQYF
CDR3 DNA: TGTGCCAGTAGTGGGTACGTGACTAGCACAGATACGCAGTATTTT

clone size: -
J gene: TRBJ2-5
D gene: -
V gene: TRBV5-1
CDR3 protein: CASSLEGLQETQYF
CDR3 DNA: TGCGCCAGCAGCTTGGAGGGGCTCCAAGAGACCCAGTACTTC

clone size: -
J gene: TRBJ1-1
D gene: -
V gene: TRBV28
CDR3 protein: CASSFRLNTEAFF
CDR3 DNA: TGTGCCAGCAGCTTTCGGTTGAACACTGAAGCTTTCTTT

clone size: -
J gene: TRBJ1-1
D gene: -
V gene: TRBV4-1
CDR3 protein: CASSQDRGAGVNTEAFF
CDR3 DNA: TGCGCCAGCAGCCAAGATCGGGGGGCGGGAGTGAACACTGAAGCTTTCTTT

clone size: -
J gene: TRBJ1-1
D gene: -
V gene: TRBV27
CDR3 protein: CASGGPGGNTEAFF
CDR3 DNA: TGTGCCAGCGGGGGCCCCGGGGGGAACACTGAAGCTTTCTTT

clone size: -
J gene: TRBJ1-1
D gene: TRBD1
V gene: TRBV19
CDR3 protein: CASSAYRGRVAETEAFF
CDR3 DNA: TGTGCCAGTAGTGCGTACAGGGGAAGGGTCGCTGAAACTGAAGCTTTCTTT

clone size: -
J gene: TRBJ1-2
D gene: -
V gene: TRBV15
CDR3 protein: CATSRDYRDQGGYTF
CDR3 DNA: TGTGCCACCAGCAGAGATTATCGGGACCAGGGGGGCTACACCTTC

clone size: -
J gene: TRBJ2-5
D gene: -
V gene: TRBV19
CDR3 protein: CASIPSSRETQYF
CDR3 DNA: TGTGCCAGTATCCCTTCGAGCCGGGAGACCCAGTACTTC

clone size: -
J gene: TRBJ1-2
D gene: -
V gene: TRBV6-6
CDR3 protein: CASSYNRDAVYGYTF
CDR3 DNA: TGTGCCAGCAGTTACAATCGGGACGCGGTCTATGGCTACACCTTC

clone size: -
J gene: TRBJ2-3
D gene: -
V gene: TRBV5-1
CDR3 protein: CASSVSGPRTDTQYF
CDR3 DNA: TGCGCCAGCAGCGTTTCCGGGCCGCGCACAGATACGCAGTATTTT

clone size: -
J gene: TRBJ1-5
D gene: -
V gene: TRBV21-1
CDR3 protein: CASIPGRGTQPQHF
CDR3 DNA: TGTGCCAGCATCCCAGGGAGGGGGACTCAGCCCCAGCATTTT